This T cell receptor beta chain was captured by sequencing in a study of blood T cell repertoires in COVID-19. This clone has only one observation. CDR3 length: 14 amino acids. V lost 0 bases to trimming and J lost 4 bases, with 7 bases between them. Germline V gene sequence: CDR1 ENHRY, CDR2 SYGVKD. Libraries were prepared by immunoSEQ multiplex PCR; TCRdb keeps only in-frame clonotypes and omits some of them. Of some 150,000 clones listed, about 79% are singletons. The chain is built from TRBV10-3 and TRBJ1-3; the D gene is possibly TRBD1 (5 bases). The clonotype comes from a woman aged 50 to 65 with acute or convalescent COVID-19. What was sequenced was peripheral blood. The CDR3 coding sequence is TGTGCCATCAGTGAGTCAGGGGCGGGAAACACCATATATTTT. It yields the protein CAISESGAGNTIYF.